This T cell receptor beta chain came from a study of T cells after yellow fever vaccination (dated by TCRdb to between 2018 and 2021). For context, the study as a whole: Libraries from fractions with low cell numbers were prepared with the SMART-Seq v4 Ultra Low Input RNA kit. Two healthy male donors made up the cohort, one aged 18 to 29 years and the other aged 30 to 40 years. To track T-cell clones before and after primary and booster YFV17D yellow fever vaccination, bulk TCR alpha and beta repertoires were sequenced longitudinally. Blood was collected at multiple timepoints before and after primary and secondary immunization, and bulk PBMC replicates and cell subsets were isolated.

Explained via the paper, the treatment or condition label denotes: live attenuated yellow fever vaccine strain. A standard Ficoll-Paque protocol was used to isolate PBMCs from peripheral blood. CD4 and CD8 T-cell fractions were isolated with Dynabeads CD4 and CD8 positive selection kits. RNA was extracted with TriZol from bulk PBMCs, CD4 and CD8 fractions, and dextramer-positive and dextramer-negative fractions. This clonotype has a handful of counts. Its specific antigen is unknown. No base quality information exists; no much larger clone differs at one position. This sample was sequenced with an Illumina NovaSeq 6000. TCR cDNA was synthesized by 5'RACE template switching, through which a universal primer site and unique molecular identifiers were introduced. cDNA synthesis was primed from both the TCR alpha and TCR beta constant segments. Library amplification involved two PCR steps, and the second step added sample barcodes and sequencing adapters. Sequencing of the libraries was done on either Illumina HiSeq 2500 (2x100 bp) or NovaSeq (2x150 bp). In the original analysis: Demultiplexing of reads and collapsing into UMI consensus sequences were performed with MIGEC, and V(D)J alignment was carried out with MiXCR. Vaccine-responding clonotypes were defined with edgeR using replicate PBMC samples, requiring FDR below 0.01 and a log2 fold change above 5 up to day 15. Each bulk clonotype received a CD4 or CD8 identity based on whether the sequenced CD4 or CD8 repertoire contained that clonotype at higher abundance. TCRdb itself trimmed the public reads at Q25 with fastp, ran MiXCR and retained productive beta chains. A single entry per CDR3 protein holds the most common genes and DNA from its merged rows. The V and J calls were not made by the authors but by TCRdb's processing. The sample table contains more than 300,000 distinct CDR3 sequences; only one count was recorded for about 10% of them. Of the sample, 3% to 3.5% falls within the top ten clones.

From the cysteine through the phenylalanine, the CDR3 covers 13 amino acids. Kept here is only the CDR3 DNA, which spans 39 bases and is read in frame from base 1. The germline ends are 10 bases apart after V is trimmed by 3 bases and J by 5 bases. For CDR1 and CDR2, the germline V gene lists SGHTA and FQGNSA. Overall study outcomes, separate from this receptor: Most clones expanded after primary vaccination were re-detected after the booster (around 96% of CD4 and about 88% of CD8), suggesting broad memory maintenance. Computational filtering was needed because FACS-sorted repertoires could contain abundant contaminating clonotypes from the bulk population. A small fraction of clonotypes appeared in both the CD4 and CD8 compartments, likely as a result of convergent recombination. Only two donors were included in the study, so the extent to which the findings can be generalized is limited. The secondary T-cell response was found to be weaker but faster than the primary response, with a peak reached on day 5 rather than on day 15.

The TCR comes from a man aged 18 to 35 who received the YFV17D yellow fever vaccine. Here the sequenced sample was CD4+ T cells sorted from PBMCs, taken 45 days after the yellow fever booster vaccination. This sequence uses TRBV7-2 and TRBJ2-5; TRBD2 is possibly the D segment (5 matching bases). The bases are TGTGCCAGCAGCTTGCGGGTGCCTGAGACCCAGTACTTC. Its translation reads: CASSLRVPETQYF.